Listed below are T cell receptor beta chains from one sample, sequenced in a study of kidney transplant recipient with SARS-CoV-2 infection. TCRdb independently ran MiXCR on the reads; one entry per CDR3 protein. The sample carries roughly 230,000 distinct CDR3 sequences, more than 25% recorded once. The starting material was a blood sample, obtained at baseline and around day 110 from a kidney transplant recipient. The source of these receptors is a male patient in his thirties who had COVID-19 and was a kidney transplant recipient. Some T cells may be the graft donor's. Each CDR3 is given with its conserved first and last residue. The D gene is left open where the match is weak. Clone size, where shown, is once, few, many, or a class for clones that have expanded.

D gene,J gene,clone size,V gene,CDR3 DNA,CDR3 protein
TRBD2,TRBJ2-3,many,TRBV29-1,TGCAGCGTTGAGAAGTTAGCGGGAGAAAACACAGATACGCAGTATTTT,CSVEKLAGENTDTQYF
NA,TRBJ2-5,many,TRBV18,TGTGCCAGCTCACCACCGTCTCGGGAGACCCAGTACTTC,CASSPPSRETQYF
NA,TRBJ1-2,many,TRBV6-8,TGTGCCAGCAGTTGCTTGGTACGCTCTAGAAAGACCTATGGCTACACCTTC,CASSCLVRSRKTYGYTF
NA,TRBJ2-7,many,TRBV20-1,TGCAGTGCTACCCGCACGGAGGGTGGGGTATGGGAGCAGTACTTC,CSATRTEGGVWEQYF
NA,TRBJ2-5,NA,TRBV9,TGTGCCAGCAGCCCATCGACAGGGAGGGAGACCCAGTACTTC,CASSPSTGRETQYF
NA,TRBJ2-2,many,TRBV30,TGTGCCTGGATGCTCGGGGTAACGGCAGCGAACACCGGGGAGCTGTTTTTT,CAWMLGVTAANTGELFF
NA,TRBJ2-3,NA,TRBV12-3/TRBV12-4,TGTGCCAGCGTTACTAGGCGGTTGGCAGATACGCAGTATTTT,CASVTRRLADTQYF
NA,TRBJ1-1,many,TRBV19,TGTGCCAGTAATATTGGAATCGGTGGGGAAGCTTTCTTT,CASNIGIGGEAFF
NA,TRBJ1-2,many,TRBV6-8,TGTGCCAGCAGTGAAATAAAACGCTCTAGAAAGACCTATGGCTACACCTTC,CASSEIKRSRKTYGYTF
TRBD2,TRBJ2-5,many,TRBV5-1,TGCGCCAGCAGCAGTTTAGCGGGACGGGAGACCCAGTACTTC,CASSSLAGRETQYF
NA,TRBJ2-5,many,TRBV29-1,TGCAGCGTGACCTATGCGGAGACCCAGTACTTC,CSVTYAETQYF
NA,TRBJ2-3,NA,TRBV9,TGTGCCAGCAGCGTATGGACCACAGATACGCAGTATTTT,CASSVWTTDTQYF
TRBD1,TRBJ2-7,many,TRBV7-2,TGTGCCAGCAGCTTATCTGAGGGACAGGGCTCCTACGAGCAGTACTTC,CASSLSEGQGSYEQYF
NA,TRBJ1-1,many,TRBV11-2,TGTGCCAGCAGCTTTGCTCCCTCAGGCGACACTGAAGCTTTCTTT,CASSFAPSGDTEAFF
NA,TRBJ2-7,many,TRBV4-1,TGCGCCAGCAGCCAAGATAAGGGGACGGCCTACGAGCAGTACTTC,CASSQDKGTAYEQYF
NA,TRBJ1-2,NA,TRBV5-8,TGTGCCAGCGTGCCGCGTCATCCACGAAAGGCCTATGGCTACACCTTC,CASVPRHPRKAYGYTF
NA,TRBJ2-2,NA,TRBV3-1,TGTGCCAGCGGCTACGGCGGTCCCATTTCAGGCTTGACCGGGGAGCTGTTTTTT,CASGYGGPISGLTGELFF
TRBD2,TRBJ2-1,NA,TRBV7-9,TGTGCCAGCAGCCCCGGGACTAGTACCTATGAGCAGCTCTTC,CASSPGTSTYEQLF
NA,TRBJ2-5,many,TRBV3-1,TGTGCCAGCAGCACGCATTGTCCCATTTCTTTCTCTGAGACCCAGTACTTC,CASSTHCPISFSETQYF
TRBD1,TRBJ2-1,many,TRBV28,TGTGCCAGCAGTCCCCCACCAGGACAGGGGAGGAATGAGCAGTTCTTC,CASSPPPGQGRNEQFF
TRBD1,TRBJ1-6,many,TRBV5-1,TGCGCCAGCAGCATCGACAGGGGGCGAAGACCCCTCCACTTT,CASSIDRGRRPLHF
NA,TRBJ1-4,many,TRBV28,TGTGCCAGCAGTTTGTACAGGAGATCTAATGAAAAACTGTTTTTT,CASSLYRRSNEKLFF
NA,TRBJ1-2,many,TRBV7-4,TGTGCCAGCAGCTGTTCATATTCAGCTCGAAAGACCTATGGCTACACCTTC,CASSCSYSARKTYGYTF
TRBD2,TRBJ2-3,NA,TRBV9,TGTGCCAGCAGCTTCCCTAGCGGGAGGGCCGGTGTTACGCAGTATTTT,CASSFPSGRAGVTQYF
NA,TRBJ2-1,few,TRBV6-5,TGTGCCAGCATGCAGTATAGTGAGCAGTTCTTC,CASMQYSEQFF
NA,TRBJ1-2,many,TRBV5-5,TGTGCCAGCATGACATATGTCTCGCGAAAGACCTATGGCTACACCTTC,CASMTYVSRKTYGYTF
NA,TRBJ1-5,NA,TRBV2,TGTGCCAGCAGTGAAGCGGGGGATAGCAATCAGCCCCAGCATTTT,CASSEAGDSNQPQHF
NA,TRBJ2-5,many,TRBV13,TGTGCCAGCAGCTCCATAGGGGAGACCCAGTACTTC,CASSSIGETQYF
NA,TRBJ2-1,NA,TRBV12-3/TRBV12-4,TGTGCCAGCAGTACCCCCGGGACCCAGTTGTACGATGAGCAGTTCTTC,CASSTPGTQLYDEQFF
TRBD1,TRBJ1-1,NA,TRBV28,TGCGCCAGCGGTTTAACAGGGGCGTTTAACACTGAAGCTTTCTTT,CASGLTGAFNTEAFF